This TCR beta chain was sequenced during a study of blood T cell repertoires in COVID-19. Study-wide context: T cells, B-cell-depleted T cells, or PBMCs provided the cDNA or gDNA that served as material.

Germline V gives CDR1 SGDLS, CDR2 YYNGEE. This CDR3 region has 15 residues. V lost 2 bases and J lost 2; bases outside the gene matches: 2. Assay: immunoSEQ multiplex PCR; the TCRdb copy retains only in-frame clones and omits some. Counted here are a few hundred thousand clones, approximately 85% occurring once; the ten biggest clones make up around 2.2%. All enrollees were about 18 to 90 years old and from about 25 US areas. Self-reported history from a screening survey and questionnaire set each donor's cohort. Recovered participants had two consecutive negative NP/OP PCR tests, healthcare professional clearance, or symptom resolution.

This chain joins TRBV9 and TRBJ2-1; 9 bases align to TRBD1. Sequencing was performed on PBMCs or T cells enriched from blood (not recorded which). The receptor comes from a young man who had recovered from COVID-19. DNA for the CDR3: TGTGCCAGCAGCGTGGACAGGGGACCCTACAATGAGCAGTTCTTC. Its translation is CASSVDRGPYNEQFF.